This T cell receptor beta chain came from a study of T cells in Graves' hyperthyroidism and ophthalmopathy. TCR beta CDR3 region amplification was performed from RNA transcripts. HTBI primers drove first-round RT-PCR of the TCR CDR3. Each CDR3 protein gets one entry after TCRdb re-called the multiplex PCR reads with MiXCR. The sample consists of around 660,000 distinct CDR3 sequences, about 45% of them appearing once. The CDR3 covers 12 residues. V lost 6 bases and J 8 bases, leaving 10 bases between the germline ends. CDR1 is SNHLY and CDR2 is FYNNEI in the germline V gene. Clinical symptoms, serum thyroxine, TRAb, thyroid ultrasound and orbital computed tomography informed diagnoses. This clonotype was observed at least ten times. Its antigen is undetermined. Overall study results and limits: From stable hyperthyroidism, ophthalmopathy was set apart by a 13 V-J model. Most expanded thyroid clonotypes above 0.001 recurred in blood. Before onset, by a median of about six months, the model predicted ophthalmopathy.

Material for sequencing was peripheral blood or thyroid tissue (not recorded which). This chain links TRBV2 with TRBJ1-4; possible D gene TRBD1, 5 bases. This receptor was obtained from an adult man with Graves' disease, either hyperthyroidism or ophthalmopathy (not recorded which). The CDR3 nucleotides are TGTGCCAGCAGGGACACATTGGAAAAACTGTTTTTT. It is translated as CASRDTLEKLFF.